These 5 T cell receptor beta chains originate from one sample sequenced in a study of T cells in Graves' hyperthyroidism and ophthalmopathy. TCR beta CDR3 sequences were amplified from RNA transcripts. Carried out on the TCR CDR3, a first-round RT-PCR used the HTBI primer set. TCRdb reanalysed the multiplex PCR reads using MiXCR and keeps one entry per CDR3 protein. The data contain fewer than 800,000 distinct CDR3 sequences, about 16% of them singletons. Sample: blood. These TCRs come from a man younger than 35 with Graves' hyperthyroidism.

This clonotype was recorded a few times. The CDR3 sequence is CASSLLRRNNYGYTF. CDR3 nucleotide sequence: TGTGCCAGCAGCTTGCTCCGACGGAATAACTATGGCTACACCTTC. The chain links TRBV5-6 to TRBJ1-2; D is undetermined. The germline V gene encodes CDR1 SGHDT and CDR2 YYEEEE. This CDR3 is built from 15 residues. V lost 1 base and J lost 1, with 11 bases in between. The variable domain in full, completed from reference TRBV5-6 and TRBJ1-2, reads DAGVTQSPTHLIKTRGQQVTLRCSPKSGHDTVSWYQQALGQGPQFIFQYYEEEERQRGNFPDRFSGHQFPNYSSELNVNALLLGDSALYLCASSLLRRNNYGYTFGSGTRLTVV.

The chain employs TRBV12-3 or TRBV12-4 and TRBJ2-5, with TRBD2 matching over 8 bases. V shed 6 bases, J shed 0 bases, and the junction held 3 bases outside the gene matches. The CDR3 is made up of 14 amino acids. CDR3 in amino acids: CASRSGGYQETQYF. Here the CDR3 DNA reads TGTGCCAGCAGAAGCGGGGGCTACCAAGAGACCCAGTACTTC.

The chain is built from TRBV4-1 and TRBJ2-5; D might be TRBD1 (6 bases). V was shortened by 3 bases and J by 3 bases, with 11 bases between the two germline ends. Germline V lookup: CDR1 MGHRA, CDR2 YSYEKL. The CDR3 is 14 amino acids. CDR3 in amino acids: CASSQGAGKETQYF. The CDR3 coding sequence is TGCGCCAGCAGCCAGGGGGCAGGGAAAGAGACCCAGTACTTC.

Details on this clonotype: This sequence may be a read error, since a much larger clone differs from it by one base. The V gene is TRBV7-2, the J gene TRBJ1-1; D ambiguous. The CDR3 consists of 12 residues. Trimming removed 6 bases at V and 6 bases at J, with 11 bases between. Germline-derived CDR1 and CDR2 are SGHTA and FQGNSA. This chain's CDR3 is CASRAMTAEAFF. The CDR3 DNA sequence: TGTGCCAGCAGGGCCATGACCGCTGAAGCTTTCTTT. Complete variable domain (other parts from reference TRBV7-2 and TRBJ1-1): GAGVSQSPSNKVTEKGKDVELRCDPISGHTALYWYRQSLGQGLEFLIYFQGNSAPDKSGLPSDRFSAERTGGSVSTLTIQRTQQEDSAVYLCASRAMTAEAFFGQGTRLTVV.

This clonotype was seen only a few times. The DNA of the CDR3 is TGCGCCAGCAGCCAGGCGGGAGGGAATGAGCAGTTCTTC. It translates to CASSQAGGNEQFF. This chain connects TRBV4-1 to TRBJ2-1, with 9 bases lining up with TRBD2. This CDR3 region has 13 residues. V lost 3 bases to trimming and J lost 7 bases; unmatched junction nucleotides: 1. In germline, CDR1 is MGHRA, CDR2 YSYEKL.